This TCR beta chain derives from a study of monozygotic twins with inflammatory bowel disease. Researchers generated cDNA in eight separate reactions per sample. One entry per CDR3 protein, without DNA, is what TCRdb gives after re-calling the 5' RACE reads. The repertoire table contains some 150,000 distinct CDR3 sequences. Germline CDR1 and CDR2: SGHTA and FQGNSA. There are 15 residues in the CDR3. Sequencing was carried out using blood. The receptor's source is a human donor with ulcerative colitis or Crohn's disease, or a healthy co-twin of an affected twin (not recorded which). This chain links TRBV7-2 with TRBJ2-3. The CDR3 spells CASSSSGVGTDTQYF.